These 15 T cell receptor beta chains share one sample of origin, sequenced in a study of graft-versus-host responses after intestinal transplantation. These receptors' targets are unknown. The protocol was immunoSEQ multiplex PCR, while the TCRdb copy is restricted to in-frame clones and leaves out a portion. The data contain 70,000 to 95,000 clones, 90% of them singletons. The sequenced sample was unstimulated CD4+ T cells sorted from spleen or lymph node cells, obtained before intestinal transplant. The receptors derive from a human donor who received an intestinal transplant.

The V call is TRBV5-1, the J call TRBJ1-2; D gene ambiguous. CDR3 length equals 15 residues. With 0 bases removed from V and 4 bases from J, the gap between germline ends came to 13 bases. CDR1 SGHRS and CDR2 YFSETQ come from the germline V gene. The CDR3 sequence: CASSLAPGFGYGYTF. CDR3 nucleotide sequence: TGCGCCAGCAGCTTGGCCCCGGGATTCGGCTATGGCTACACCTTC.

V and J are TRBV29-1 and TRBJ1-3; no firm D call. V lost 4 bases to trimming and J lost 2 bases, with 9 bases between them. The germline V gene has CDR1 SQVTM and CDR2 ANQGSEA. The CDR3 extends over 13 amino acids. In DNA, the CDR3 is TGCAGCGTTGTTTCCGGGGCTGGAAACACCATATATTTT. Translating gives CSVVSGAGNTIYF.

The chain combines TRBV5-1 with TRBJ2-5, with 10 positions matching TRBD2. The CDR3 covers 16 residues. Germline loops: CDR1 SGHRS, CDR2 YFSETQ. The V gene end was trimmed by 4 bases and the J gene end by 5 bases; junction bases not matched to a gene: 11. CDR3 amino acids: CASSAVAGGPGETQYF. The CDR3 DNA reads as TGCGCCAGCAGCGCCGTAGCGGGGGGTCCGGGCGAGACCCAGTACTTC.

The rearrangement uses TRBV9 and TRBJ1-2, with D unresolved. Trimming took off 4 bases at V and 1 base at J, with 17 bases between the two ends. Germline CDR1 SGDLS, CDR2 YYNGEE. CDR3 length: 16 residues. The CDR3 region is CASSPRGGSDNYGYTF. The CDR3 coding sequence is TGTGCCAGCAGCCCCCGAGGTGGGAGTGATAACTATGGCTACACCTTC.

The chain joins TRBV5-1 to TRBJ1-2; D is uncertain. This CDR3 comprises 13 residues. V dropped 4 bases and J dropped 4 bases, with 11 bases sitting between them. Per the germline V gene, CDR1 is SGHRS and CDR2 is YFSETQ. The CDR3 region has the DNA TGCGCCAGCAGCCCCGGGGAACTCTATGGCTACACCTTC. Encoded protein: CASSPGELYGYTF.

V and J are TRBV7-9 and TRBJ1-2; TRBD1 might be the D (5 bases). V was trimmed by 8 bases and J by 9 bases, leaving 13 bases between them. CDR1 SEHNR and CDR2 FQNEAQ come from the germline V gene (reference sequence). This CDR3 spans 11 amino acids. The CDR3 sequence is CASAGRGRYTF. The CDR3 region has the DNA TGTGCCAGCGCTGGGCGGGGCCGCTACACCTTC.

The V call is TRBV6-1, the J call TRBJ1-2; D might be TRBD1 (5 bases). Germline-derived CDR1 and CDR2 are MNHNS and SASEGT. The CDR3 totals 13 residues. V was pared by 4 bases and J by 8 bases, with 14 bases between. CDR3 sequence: CASSGAGLGGYTF. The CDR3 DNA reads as TGTGCCAGCAGTGGGGCAGGGCTAGGGGGCTACACCTTC.

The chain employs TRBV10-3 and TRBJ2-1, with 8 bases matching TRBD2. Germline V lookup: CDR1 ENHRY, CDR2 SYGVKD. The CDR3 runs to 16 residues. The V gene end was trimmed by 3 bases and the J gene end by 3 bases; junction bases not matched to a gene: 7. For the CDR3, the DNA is TGTGCCATCAGTGAAGGGCTAGCGGGCCGCTACAATGAGCAGTTCTTC. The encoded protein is CAISEGLAGRYNEQFF.

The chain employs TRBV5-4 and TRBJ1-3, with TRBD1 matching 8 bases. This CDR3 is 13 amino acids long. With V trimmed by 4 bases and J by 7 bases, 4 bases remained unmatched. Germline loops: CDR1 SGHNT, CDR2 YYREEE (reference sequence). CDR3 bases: TGTGCCAGCAGCGGACAGGGCGGTAACACCATATATTTT. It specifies CASSGQGGNTIYF.

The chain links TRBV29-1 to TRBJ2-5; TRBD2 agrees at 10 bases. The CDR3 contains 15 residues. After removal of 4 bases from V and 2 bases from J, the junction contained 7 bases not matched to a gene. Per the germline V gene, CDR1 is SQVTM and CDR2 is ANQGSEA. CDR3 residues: CSVAELAGLQETQYF. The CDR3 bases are TGCAGCGTTGCGGAACTAGCGGGGTTACAAGAGACCCAGTACTTC.

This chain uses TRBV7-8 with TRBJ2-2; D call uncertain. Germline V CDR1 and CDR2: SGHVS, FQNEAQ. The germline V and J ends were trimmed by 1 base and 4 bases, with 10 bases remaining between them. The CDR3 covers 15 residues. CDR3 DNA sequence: TGTGCCAGCAGCTTAGGGTACCCGGGCACCGGGGAGCTGTTTTTT. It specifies CASSLGYPGTGELFF.

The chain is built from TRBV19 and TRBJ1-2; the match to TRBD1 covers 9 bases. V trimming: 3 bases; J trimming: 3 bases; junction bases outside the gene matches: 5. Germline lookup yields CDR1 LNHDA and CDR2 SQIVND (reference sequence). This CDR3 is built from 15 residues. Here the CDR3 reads CASSIIGTGYYGYTF. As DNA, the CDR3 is TGTGCCAGTAGTATCATTGGGACAGGGTACTATGGCTACACCTTC.

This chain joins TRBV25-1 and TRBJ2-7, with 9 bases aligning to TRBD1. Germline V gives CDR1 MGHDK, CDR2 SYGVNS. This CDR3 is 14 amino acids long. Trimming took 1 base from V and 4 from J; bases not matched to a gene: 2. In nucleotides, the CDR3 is TGTGCCAGCAGTGAATGGGGACAGGGTTACGAGCAGTACTTC. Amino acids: CASSEWGQGYEQYF.

Here the CDR3 reads CASSLAPTGAGNTIYF. The CDR3 DNA reads TGTGCCAGCAGCTTAGCCCCTACAGGGGCTGGAAACACCATATATTTT. The chain couples TRBV7-6 to TRBJ1-3, with 7 bases aligning to TRBD1. V shed 0 bases, J shed 2 bases, and the junction held 4 bases outside the gene matches. This CDR3 comprises 16 residues. Germline loops: CDR1 SGHVS, CDR2 FNYEAQ. The variable domain in full, completed from reference TRBV7-6 and TRBJ1-3, reads GAGVSQSPRYKVTKRGQDVALRCDPISGHVSLYWYRQALGQGPEFLTYFNYEAQQDKSGLPNDRFSAERPEGSISTLTIQRTEQRDSAMYRCASSLAPTGAGNTIYFGEGSWLTVV.

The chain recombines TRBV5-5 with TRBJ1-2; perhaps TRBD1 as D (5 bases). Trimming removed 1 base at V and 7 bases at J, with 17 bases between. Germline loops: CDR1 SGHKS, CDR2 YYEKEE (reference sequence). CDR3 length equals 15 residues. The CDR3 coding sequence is TGTGCCAGCAGCTTGCAATGGGGGGGGGAGGCTGGCTACACCTTC. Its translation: CASSLQWGGEAGYTF.